A selection of T cell receptor beta chains follows, all from one sample in a study of radiotherapy plus CTLA-4 blockade in lung cancer. Sequenced by immunoSEQ multiplex PCR; TCRdb stores in-frame clones only, minus some. The table shows some 73,000 clones, with around 80% occurring only once. This sample comprised peripheral blood, obtained from a patient treated with radiotherapy plus ipilimumab. These receptor sequences come from a human donor with non-small cell lung cancer who had stable disease on radiotherapy plus ipilimumab. The CDR3 runs from the conserved cysteine through the conserved F or W. A D gene is named only where the DNA matches it firmly. Not all rows give a size; the values are once, few, many and, for expanded clones, a class.

CDR3 | DNA | J | V | size | D
CASSLAGLQLGNTIYF | TGCGCCAGCAGCTTGGCAGGACTCCAGCTTGGGAACACCATATATTTT | TRBJ1-3 | TRBV5-1 | NA | NA
CASSSPGQGYVNTEAFF | TGTGCCAGCAGCTCACCGGGACAGGGATACGTGAACACTGAAGCTTTCTTT | TRBJ1-1 | TRBV7-9 | once | TRBD1
CASSLGTSASYEQYF | TGTGCCAGCAGCTTGGGCACTAGCGCGTCCTACGAGCAGTACTTC | TRBJ2-7 | TRBV5-5 | NA | TRBD2
CASTDSMNTEAFF | TGTGCCAGCACCGACAGTATGAACACTGAAGCTTTCTTT | TRBJ1-1 | TRBV6-5 | NA | NA
CASSKGGAGQGFYEQYF | TGTGCCAGCAGCAAAGGGGGGGCCGGACAGGGTTTCTACGAGCAGTACTTC | TRBJ2-7 | TRBV21-1 | NA | NA
CAISDPNRDRGSYEQYF | TGTGCCATCAGTGACCCCAACCGGGACAGGGGTTCCTACGAGCAGTACTTC | TRBJ2-7 | TRBV10-3 | NA | TRBD1
CASSFSLTGPGTDTQYF | TGTGCCAGCAGCTTCAGCCTGACAGGGCCGGGGACAGATACGCAGTATTTT | TRBJ2-3 | TRBV11-2 | NA | TRBD1
CASSPYSTGLSPLHF | TGTGCCAGCAGCCCCTATTCGACAGGTTTATCACCCCTCCACTTT | TRBJ1-6 | TRBV7-2 | NA | NA
CASSLESSRRRGYTF | TGTGCCAGCAGCTTAGAGTCCTCCAGGCGCCGAGGCTACACCTTC | TRBJ1-2 | TRBV7-2 | NA | NA
CASSGQRSYEQYF | TGTGCCAGTAGCGGGCAGCGCTCCTACGAGCAGTACTTC | TRBJ2-7 | TRBV19 | NA | NA
CASSPPGGLTGELFF | TGTGCCAGCAGCCCACCAGGGGGCCTAACCGGGGAGCTGTTTTTT | TRBJ2-2 | TRBV7-3 | NA | TRBD1
CTGRTVDTQYF | TGCACCGGGCGGACTGTGGATACGCAGTATTTT | TRBJ2-3 | TRBV20-1 | NA | NA
CASSLSPLAGGGTDTQYF | TGCGCCAGCAGCTTGTCCCCCTTAGCGGGGGGTGGCACAGATACGCAGTATTTT | TRBJ2-3 | TRBV5-1 | few | TRBD2
CASSSEGPRGYNEQFF | TGTGCCAGCAGCTCAGAGGGACCGCGGGGTTACAATGAGCAGTTCTTC | TRBJ2-1 | TRBV5-4 | NA | NA
CASSVGVRETQYF | TGTGCCAGCAGTGTGGGGGTACGTGAGACCCAGTACTTC | TRBJ2-5 | TRBV6-5 | NA | NA
CASSPLMGVGTNEKLFF | TGCGCCAGCAGTCCCCTGATGGGGGTAGGGACTAATGAAAAACTGTTTTTT | TRBJ1-4 | TRBV5-1 | NA | NA
CASSDSMEPEGEQFF | TGTGCCAGCAGTGACTCGATGGAGCCAGAGGGTGAGCAGTTCTTC | TRBJ2-1 | TRBV6-4 | NA | NA
CASSVNRGSYEQYF | TGTGCCAGCAGCGTAAACAGGGGTTCCTACGAGCAGTACTTC | TRBJ2-7 | TRBV6-1 | NA | TRBD1